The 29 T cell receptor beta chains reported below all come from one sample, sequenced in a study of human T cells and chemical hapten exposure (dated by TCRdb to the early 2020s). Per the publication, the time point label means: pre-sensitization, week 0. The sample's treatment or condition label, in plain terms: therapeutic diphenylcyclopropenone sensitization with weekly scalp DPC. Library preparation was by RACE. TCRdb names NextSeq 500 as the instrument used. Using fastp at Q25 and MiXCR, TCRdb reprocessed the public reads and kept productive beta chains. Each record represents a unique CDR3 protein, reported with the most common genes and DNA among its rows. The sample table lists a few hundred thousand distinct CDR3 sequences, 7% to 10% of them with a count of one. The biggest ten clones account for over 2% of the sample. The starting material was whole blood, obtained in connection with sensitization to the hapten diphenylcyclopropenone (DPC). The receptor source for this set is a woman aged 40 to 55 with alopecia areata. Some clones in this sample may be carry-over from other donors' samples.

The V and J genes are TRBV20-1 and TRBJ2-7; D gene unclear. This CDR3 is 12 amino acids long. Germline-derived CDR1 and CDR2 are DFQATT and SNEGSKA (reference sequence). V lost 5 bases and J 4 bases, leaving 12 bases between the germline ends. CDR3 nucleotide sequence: TGCAGTGCTGGACCGAACACTTACGAGCAGTACTTC. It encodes CSAGPNTYEQYF.

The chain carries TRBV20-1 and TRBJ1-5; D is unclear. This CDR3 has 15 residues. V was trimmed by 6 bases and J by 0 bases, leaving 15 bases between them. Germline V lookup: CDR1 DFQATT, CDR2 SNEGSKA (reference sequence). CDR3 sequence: CSALGRTYSNQPQHF. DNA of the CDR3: TGCAGTGCGCTCGGTAGGACGTATAGCAATCAGCCCCAGCATTTT.

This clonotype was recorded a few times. CDR3 region: CASSSGPGNTIYF. The DNA of the CDR3 is TGTGCCAGCAGTTCGGGACCCGGAAACACCATATATTTT. This sequence joins TRBV6-5 and TRBJ1-3; possible D gene TRBD1, 5 bases. CDR1 is MNHEY, CDR2 SVGAGI, per germline. The CDR3 is 13 residues long. V lost 4 bases and J 4 bases, leaving 8 bases between the germline ends.

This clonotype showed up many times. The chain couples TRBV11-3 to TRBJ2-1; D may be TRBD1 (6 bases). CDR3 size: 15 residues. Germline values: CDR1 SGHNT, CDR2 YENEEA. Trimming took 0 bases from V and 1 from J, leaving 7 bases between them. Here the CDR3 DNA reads TGTGCCAGCAGCTTAGACAGGGGATCCTACAATGAGCAGTTCTTC. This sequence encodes CASSLDRGSYNEQFF.

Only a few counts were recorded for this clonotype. CDR3 DNA: TGTGCCAGCAGTGAAGCCCTAGAGGGGCCCCACGAGCAGTACTTC. Its protein product is CASSEALEGPHEQYF. The chain recombines TRBV6-1 with TRBJ2-7; D may correspond to TRBD1 or TRBD2 (5 bases each). The V gene lost 0 bases and the J gene lost 5 bases, with 14 bases spanning the gap. The CDR3 contains 15 residues. Germline V gene lookup returns CDR1 MNHNS and CDR2 SASEGT.

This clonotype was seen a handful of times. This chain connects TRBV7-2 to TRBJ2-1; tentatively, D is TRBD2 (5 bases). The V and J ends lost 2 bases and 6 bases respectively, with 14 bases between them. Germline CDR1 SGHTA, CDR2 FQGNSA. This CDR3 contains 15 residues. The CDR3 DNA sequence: TGTGCCAGCAGCTTAATGTCGCTAGCTCCCAATGAGCAGTTCTTC. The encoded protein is CASSLMSLAPNEQFF.

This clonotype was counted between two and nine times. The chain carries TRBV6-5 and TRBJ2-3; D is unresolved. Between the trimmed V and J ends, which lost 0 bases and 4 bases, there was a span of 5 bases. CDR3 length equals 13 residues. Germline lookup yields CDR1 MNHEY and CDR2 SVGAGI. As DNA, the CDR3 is TGTGCCAGCAGTTACTCGGGCGCAGATACGCAGTATTTT. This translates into CASSYSGADTQYF.

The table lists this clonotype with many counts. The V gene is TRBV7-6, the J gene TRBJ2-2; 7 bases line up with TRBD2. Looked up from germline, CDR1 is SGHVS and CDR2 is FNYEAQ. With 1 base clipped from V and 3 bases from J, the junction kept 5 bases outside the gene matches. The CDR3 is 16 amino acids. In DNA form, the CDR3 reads TGTGCCAGCAGCTTAGTGGCGGGAGCGTACACCGGGGAGCTGTTTTTT. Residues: CASSLVAGAYTGELFF.

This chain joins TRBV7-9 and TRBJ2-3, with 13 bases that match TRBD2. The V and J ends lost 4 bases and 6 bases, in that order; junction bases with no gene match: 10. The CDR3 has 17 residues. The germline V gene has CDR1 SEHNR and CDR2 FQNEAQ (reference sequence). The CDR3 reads CASSSWSTSGRTDTQYF. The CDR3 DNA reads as TGTGCCAGCAGCTCTTGGTCGACTAGCGGGAGGACCGATACGCAGTATTTT.

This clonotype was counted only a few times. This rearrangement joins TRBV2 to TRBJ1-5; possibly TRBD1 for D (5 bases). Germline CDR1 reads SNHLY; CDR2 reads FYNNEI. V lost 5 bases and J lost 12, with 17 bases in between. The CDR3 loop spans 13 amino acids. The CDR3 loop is CASSPRGETGQHF. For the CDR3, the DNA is TGTGCCAGCAGTCCGCGGGGCGAGACGGGCCAGCATTTT. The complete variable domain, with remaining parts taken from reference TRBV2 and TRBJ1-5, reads EPEVTQTPSHQVTQMGQEVILRCVPISNHLYFYWYRQILGQKVEFLVSFYNNEISEKSEIFDDQFSVERPDGSNFTLKIRSTKLEDSAMYFCASSPRGETGQHFGDGTRLSIL.

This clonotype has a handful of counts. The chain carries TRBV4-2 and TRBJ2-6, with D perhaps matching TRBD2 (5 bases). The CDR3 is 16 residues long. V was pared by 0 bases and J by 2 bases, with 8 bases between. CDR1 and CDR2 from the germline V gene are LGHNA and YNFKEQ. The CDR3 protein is CASSQDLGAGANVLTF. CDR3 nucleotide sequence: TGTGCCAGCAGCCAAGATTTGGGAGCTGGGGCCAACGTCCTGACTTTC.

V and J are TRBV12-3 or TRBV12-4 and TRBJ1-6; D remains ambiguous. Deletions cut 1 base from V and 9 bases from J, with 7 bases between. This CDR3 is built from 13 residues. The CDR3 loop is CASSLEIGSPLHF. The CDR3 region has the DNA TGTGCCAGCAGTTTAGAAATAGGTTCACCCCTCCACTTT.

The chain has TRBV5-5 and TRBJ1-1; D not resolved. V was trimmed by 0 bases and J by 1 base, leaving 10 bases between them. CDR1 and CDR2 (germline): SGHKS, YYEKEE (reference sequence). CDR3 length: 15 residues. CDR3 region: CASSLVDLWNTEAFF. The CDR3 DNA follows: TGTGCCAGCAGCTTGGTAGATTTGTGGAACACTGAAGCTTTCTTT.

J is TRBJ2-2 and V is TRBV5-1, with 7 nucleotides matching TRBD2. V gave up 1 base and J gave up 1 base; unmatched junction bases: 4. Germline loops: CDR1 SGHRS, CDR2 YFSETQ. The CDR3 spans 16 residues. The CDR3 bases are TGCGCCAGCAGCTTGAGCCAGCGGGAGAACACCGGGGAGCTGTTTTTT. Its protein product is CASSLSQRENTGELFF.

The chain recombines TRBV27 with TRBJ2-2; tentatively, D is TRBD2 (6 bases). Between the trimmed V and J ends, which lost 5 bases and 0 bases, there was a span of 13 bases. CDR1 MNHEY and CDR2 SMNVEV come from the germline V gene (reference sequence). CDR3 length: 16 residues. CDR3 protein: CASSAGLAANTGELFF. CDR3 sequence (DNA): TGTGCCAGCAGTGCGGGACTTGCTGCGAACACCGGGGAGCTGTTTTTT.

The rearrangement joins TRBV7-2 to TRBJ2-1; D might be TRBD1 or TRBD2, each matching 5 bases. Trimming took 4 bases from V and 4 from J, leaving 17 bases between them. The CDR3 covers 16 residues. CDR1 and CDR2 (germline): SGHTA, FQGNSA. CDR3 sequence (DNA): TGTGCCAGCAGCTCCGAACCGGGACGAATTTACAATGAGCAGTTCTTC. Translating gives CASSSEPGRIYNEQFF.

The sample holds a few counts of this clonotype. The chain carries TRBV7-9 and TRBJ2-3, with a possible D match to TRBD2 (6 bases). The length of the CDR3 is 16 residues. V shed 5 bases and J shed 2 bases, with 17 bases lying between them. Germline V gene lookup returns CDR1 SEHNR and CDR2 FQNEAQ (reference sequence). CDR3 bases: TGTGCCAGCAGCAAAGGAGGGGATTTGTACACAGATACGCAGTATTTT. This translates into CASSKGGDLYTDTQYF.

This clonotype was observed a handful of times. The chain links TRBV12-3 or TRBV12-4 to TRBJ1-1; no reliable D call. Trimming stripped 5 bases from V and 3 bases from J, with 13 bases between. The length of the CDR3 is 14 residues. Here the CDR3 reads CASSRLARYTEAFF. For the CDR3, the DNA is TGTGCCAGCAGTCGACTTGCGCGGTACACTGAAGCTTTCTTT.

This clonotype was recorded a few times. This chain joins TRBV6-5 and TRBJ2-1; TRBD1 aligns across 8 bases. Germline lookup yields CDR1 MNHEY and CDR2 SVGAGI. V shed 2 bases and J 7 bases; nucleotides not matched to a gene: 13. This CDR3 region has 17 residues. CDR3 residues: CASSYIRTRQGRNEQFF. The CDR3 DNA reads TGTGCCAGCAGTTACATTAGAACCCGACAGGGGCGGAATGAGCAGTTCTTC.

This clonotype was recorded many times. The CDR3 sequence is CSVFGQGGPDGKAKLFF. As DNA, the CDR3 is TGCAGCGTTTTCGGACAGGGGGGGCCCGATGGAAAGGCAAAACTGTTTTTT. This rearrangement joins TRBV29-1 to TRBJ1-4, with 10 bases matching TRBD1. The CDR3 has 17 amino acids. V lost 5 bases to trimming and J lost 10 bases; unmatched junction nucleotides: 19. Germline-derived CDR1 and CDR2 are SQVTM and ANQGSEA. The complete variable domain, with remaining parts taken from reference TRBV29-1 and TRBJ1-4, reads SAVISQKPSRDICQRGTSLTIQCQVDSQVTMMFWYRQQPGQSLTLIATANQGSEATYESGFVIDKFPISRPNLTFSTLTVSNMSPEDSSIYLCSVFGQGGPDGKAKLFFGSGTQLSVL.

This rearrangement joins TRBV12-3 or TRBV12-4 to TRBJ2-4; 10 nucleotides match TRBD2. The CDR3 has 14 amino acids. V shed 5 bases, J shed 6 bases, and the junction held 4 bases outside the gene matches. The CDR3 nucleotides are TGTGCCAGCAGTCCGACTAGCGGGTTAAACATTCAGTACTTC. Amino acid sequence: CASSPTSGLNIQYF.

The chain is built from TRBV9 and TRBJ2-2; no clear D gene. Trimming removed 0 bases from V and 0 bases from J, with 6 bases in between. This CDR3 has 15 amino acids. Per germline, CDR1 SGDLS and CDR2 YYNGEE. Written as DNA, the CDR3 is TGTGCCAGCAGCGTAGCGGGCGCGAACACCGGGGAGCTGTTTTTT. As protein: CASSVAGANTGELFF.

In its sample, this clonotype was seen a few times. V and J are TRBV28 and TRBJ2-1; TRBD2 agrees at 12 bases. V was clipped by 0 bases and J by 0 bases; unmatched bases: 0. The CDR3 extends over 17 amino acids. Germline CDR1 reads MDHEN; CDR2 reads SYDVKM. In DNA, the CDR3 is TGTGCCAGCAGTTTATGGACTAGCGGGAGCTCCTACAATGAGCAGTTCTTC. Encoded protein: CASSLWTSGSSYNEQFF.

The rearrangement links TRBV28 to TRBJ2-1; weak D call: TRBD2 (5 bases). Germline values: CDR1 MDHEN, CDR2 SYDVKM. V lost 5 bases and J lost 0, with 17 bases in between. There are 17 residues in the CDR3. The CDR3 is CASSRAAGSSSYNEQFF. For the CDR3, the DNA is TGTGCCAGCAGTCGGGCGGCGGGCTCGAGCTCCTACAATGAGCAGTTCTTC.

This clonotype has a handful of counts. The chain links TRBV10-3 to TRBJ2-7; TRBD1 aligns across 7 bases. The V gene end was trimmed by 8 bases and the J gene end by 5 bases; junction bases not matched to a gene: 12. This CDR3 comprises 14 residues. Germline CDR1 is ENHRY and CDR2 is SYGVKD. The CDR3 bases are TGTGCCATCCGAGACGACAGGGAAGTCCACGAGCAGTACTTC. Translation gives CAIRDDREVHEQYF.

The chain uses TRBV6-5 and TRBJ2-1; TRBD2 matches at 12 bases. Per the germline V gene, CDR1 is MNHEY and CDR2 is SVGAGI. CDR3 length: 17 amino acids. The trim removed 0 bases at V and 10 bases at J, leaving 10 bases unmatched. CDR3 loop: CASSYSGLAGGFWEQFF. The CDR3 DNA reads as TGTGCCAGCAGTTACTCAGGGCTAGCGGGAGGGTTTTGGGAGCAGTTCTTC.

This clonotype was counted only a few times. DNA for the CDR3: TGTGCCAGCAGTTTGGGAGGGACAGGCCTTGGCGAGCAGTACTTC. Protein sequence: CASSLGGTGLGEQYF. V gene TRBV28 combines with J gene TRBJ2-7; perhaps TRBD1 as D (8 bases). The CDR3 sequence is 15 residues long. The germline V and J ends were trimmed by 3 bases and 6 bases, with 18 bases remaining between them. The germline V gene has CDR1 MDHEN and CDR2 SYDVKM.

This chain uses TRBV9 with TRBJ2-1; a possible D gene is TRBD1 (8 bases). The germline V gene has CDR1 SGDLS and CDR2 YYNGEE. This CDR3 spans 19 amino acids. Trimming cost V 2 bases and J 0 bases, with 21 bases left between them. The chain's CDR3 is CASSVGTGGGLTSYNEQFF. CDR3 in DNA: TGTGCCAGCAGCGTTGGGACAGGCGGGGGTTTGACCTCCTACAATGAGCAGTTCTTC.

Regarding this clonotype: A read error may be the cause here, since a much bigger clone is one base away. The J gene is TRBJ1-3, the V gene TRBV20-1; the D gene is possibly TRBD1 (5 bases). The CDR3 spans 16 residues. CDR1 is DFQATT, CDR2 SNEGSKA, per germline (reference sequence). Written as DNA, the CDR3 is TGCAGTGCTAGAGATAGCCAGGGTGTCTCTGGAAACACCACATATTTT. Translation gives CSARDSQGVSGNTTYF.